These T cell receptor beta chains were read from a single sample in a study of graft-versus-host responses after intestinal transplantation. Produced via immunoSEQ multiplex PCR; TCRdb's table is partial and in-frame only. Altogether about 25,000 clones are present, 94% being singletons, with the ten largest covering about 0.47%. The sample was PBMCs, taken 156 days after intestinal transplant. The receptors were gathered from a human patient who received an intestinal transplant, so some T cells may come from the graft donor. Each CDR3 is given with its conserved first and last residue. D genes are given only for firm matches. Not all rows give a size; the values are once, few, many and, for expanded clones, a class.

clone_size	d_call	j_call	v_call	cdr3_aa	cdr3_nt
-	TRBD2	TRBJ2-3	TRBV12-5	CASGWELAGAFDTQYF	TGTGCTAGTGGTTGGGAACTAGCGGGAGCCTTCGATACGCAGTATTTT
-	-	TRBJ2-3	TRBV5-1	CASSTPSIDTQYF	TGCGCCAGCAGCACCCCTAGCATTGATACGCAGTATTTT
-	-	TRBJ1-1	TRBV29-1	CSVEFTGSTEAFF	TGCAGCGTGGAATTCACAGGGAGCACTGAAGCTTTCTTT
-	-	TRBJ2-7	TRBV27	CASSLTRGGNEQYF	TGTGCCAGCAGTTTAACAAGGGGCGGCAACGAGCAGTACTTC
-	-	TRBJ2-1	TRBV4-3	CASSQDRGGTYNEQFF	TGCGCCAGCAGCCAAGATAGAGGGGGGACCTACAATGAGCAGTTCTTC
-	-	TRBJ1-1	TRBV11-2	CASSLVAGGTEAFF	TGTGCCAGCAGCTTAGTCGCAGGAGGGACTGAAGCTTTCTTT
-	-	TRBJ2-3	TRBV4-3	CASSQEGTAGRVHF	TGCGCCAGCAGCCAAGAGGGCACGGCAGGGCGCGTGCATTTT
once	-	TRBJ2-1	TRBV11-3	CASKGWGNEQFF	TGTGCCAGCAAGGGGTGGGGCAATGAGCAGTTCTTC
-	TRBD1	TRBJ2-7	TRBV28	CASRRQGTYEQYF	TGTGCCAGCAGAAGACAGGGTACGTACGAGCAGTACTTC
-	TRBD1	TRBJ1-6	TRBV2	CASRGQGALYSPLHF	TGTGCCAGCAGGGGACAGGGGGCCCTGTATTCACCCCTCCACTTT
-	TRBD1	TRBJ1-1	TRBV7-9	CASSLDYNTGEETEAFF	TGTGCCAGCAGCTTAGACTATAATACAGGGGAGGAAACTGAAGCTTTCTTT
-	TRBD2	TRBJ2-3	TRBV9	CASSVAHLAGSTDTQYF	TGTGCCAGCAGCGTAGCTCATCTAGCGGGGAGCACAGATACGCAGTATTTT
-	-	TRBJ2-7	TRBV7-4	CASSLGVGLAPGYEQYF	TGTGCCAGCAGCTTAGGGGTGGGTCTGGCACCGGGCTACGAGCAGTACTTC
-	TRBD2	TRBJ2-5	TRBV30	CAWSKGGGRETQYF	TGTGCCTGGAGTAAGGGCGGGGGAAGGGAGACCCAGTACTTC
-	-	TRBJ1-1	TRBV2	CASSEAEDSNDTEAFF	TGTGCCAGCAGTGAAGCGGAGGACAGTAATGACACTGAAGCTTTCTTT
-	TRBD1	TRBJ1-2	TRBV6-5	CASSYSTGDYGYTF	TGTGCCAGCAGTTACTCGACAGGGGACTATGGCTACACCTTC
-	-	TRBJ2-1	TRBV4-1	CASSQDEARGAQGGEQFF	TGCGCCAGCAGCCAAGATGAGGCTCGGGGGGCTCAGGGAGGTGAGCAGTTCTTC
-	-	TRBJ2-3	TRBV7-9	CASSPSNTDTQYF	TGTGCCAGCAGCCCCTCCAACACAGATACGCAGTATTTT
-	TRBD1	TRBJ1-3	TRBV7-2	CASSRPGQGPGNTIYF	TGTGCCAGCAGTCGACCGGGACAGGGTCCGGGAAACACCATATATTTT
-	-	TRBJ2-7	TRBV6-5	CASSEGEVYEQYF	TGTGCCAGCAGTGAAGGGGAGGTGTACGAGCAGTACTTC
-	-	TRBJ2-7	TRBV27	CASSWGVGSYEQYF	TGTGCCAGCAGTTGGGGAGTGGGCTCCTACGAGCAGTACTTC
-	TRBD2	TRBJ2-7	TRBV27	CASRTASGSPYEQYF	TGTGCCAGCCGGACTGCTAGCGGGAGCCCCTACGAGCAGTACTTC
few	-	TRBJ1-2	TRBV4-2	CASSQGEGAASGYTF	TGTGCCAGCAGCCAAGGGGAAGGAGCGGCTAGTGGCTACACCTTC
-	TRBD2	TRBJ2-7	TRBV5-1	CASSSGIIYEQYF	TGCGCCAGCAGTAGCGGGATCATCTACGAGCAGTACTTC
once	TRBD1	TRBJ2-3	TRBV5-1	CASSSGQGVFDTQYF	TGCGCCAGCAGCTCGGGACAGGGGGTTTTCGATACGCAGTATTTT
once	TRBD2	TRBJ2-1	TRBV6-6	CASSYGAGGRNEQFF	TGTGCCAGCAGTTACGGAGCGGGGGGGCGAAATGAGCAGTTCTTC
-	TRBD2	TRBJ2-1	TRBV30	CAWSVLAGGSYNEQFF	TGTGCCTGGAGTGTCCTCGCGGGGGGGTCCTACAATGAGCAGTTCTTC
-	TRBD1	TRBJ1-2	TRBV5-6	CASSLGGQVYGYTF	TGTGCCAGCAGCTTGGGGGGACAGGTCTATGGCTACACCTTC
-	TRBD2	TRBJ2-1	TRBV7-6	CASSLWTSGSNEQFF	TGTGCCAGCAGCCTCTGGACTAGCGGGAGTAATGAGCAGTTCTTC
-	TRBD2	TRBJ2-1	TRBV6-6	CASSYPGLVYNEQFF	TGTGCCAGCAGTTACCCCGGACTAGTGTACAATGAGCAGTTCTTC
-	TRBD1	TRBJ1-5	TRBV19	CASKRDRGYSNQPQHF	TGTGCCAGTAAACGGGACAGGGGGTATAGCAATCAGCCCCAGCATTTT
-	-	TRBJ2-3	TRBV4-3	CASSPTRLGDTQYF	TGCGCCAGCAGCCCTACTAGGCTGGGCGATACGCAGTATTTT
-	-	TRBJ2-5	TRBV5-1	CASSWGTQETQYF	TGCGCCAGCAGCTGGGGAACCCAAGAGACCCAGTACTTC
-	TRBD2	TRBJ2-3	TRBV7-9	CASSDASGGDDTQYF	TGTGCCAGCAGCGACGCTAGCGGGGGGGATGATACGCAGTATTTT
-	-	TRBJ2-3	TRBV15	CATRSLDTQYF	TGTGCCACCAGATCTCTTGATACGCAGTATTTT
-	-	TRBJ2-3	TRBV5-4	CASSLGSDTQYF	TGTGCCAGCAGCTTGGGATCGGATACGCAGTATTTT
-	-	TRBJ2-7	TRBV7-2	CASSSHLSSEQYF	TGTGCCAGCAGCTCCCACCTTAGCAGCGAGCAGTACTTC
-	-	TRBJ2-7	TRBV4-1	CASSLEIHTGYEQYF	TGCGCCAGCAGCCTAGAGATTCACACCGGCTACGAGCAGTACTTC
few	-	TRBJ1-2	TRBV7-9	CASSLVVPTYGYTF	TGTGCCAGCAGCTTAGTTGTTCCAACCTATGGCTACACCTTC
-	-	TRBJ2-7	TRBV7-9	CASSLQRGGAYEQYF	TGTGCCAGCAGCCTACAGAGGGGAGGTGCCTACGAGCAGTACTTC